The 28 T cell receptor beta chains listed next were all sequenced from one sample in a study of T cell responses to AZD1222 COVID-19 vaccine. The table came from immunoSEQ multiplex PCR; TCRdb's copy has only in-frame clones and leaves some out. The table records roughly 100,000 clones, about nine tenths of them present only once. The sample in question was peripheral blood, obtained on day 0 of AZD1222 vaccination. Receptor source: an adult in good health.

The J gene is TRBJ2-7, the V gene TRBV29-1, with a possible D match to TRBD2 (6 bases). The V gene's germline CDR1 is SQVTM and CDR2 ANQGSEA. This CDR3 contains 15 residues. With 1 base removed from V and 2 bases from J, the gap between germline ends came to 15 bases. CDR3 nucleotide sequence: TGCAGCGTTGAAGTTTTGGGAGGTTCGACCTACGAGCAGTACTTC. Its translation: CSVEVLGGSTYEQYF.

This chain links TRBV18 with TRBJ2-5; D perhaps matches TRBD1 (5 bases). CDR3 length equals 13 residues. Trimming left V 6 bases short and J 5 bases short, with 13 bases between. Per the germline V gene, CDR1 is KGHSH and CDR2 is LQKENI. The CDR3 reads CASSQGSRETQYF. The CDR3 DNA sequence: TGTGCCAGCTCGCAGGGTTCTCGGGAGACCCAGTACTTC.

V is TRBV12-3 or TRBV12-4 and J is TRBJ1-2; D remains ambiguous. The length of the CDR3 is 12 residues. Trimming pared 3 bases from V and 2 bases from J, leaving 4 bases between. The CDR3 DNA is TGTGCCAGCAGTTTGGACAACTATGGCTACACCTTC. Its protein product is CASSLDNYGYTF.

The V call is TRBV5-1, the J call TRBJ2-5, with 8 bases aligning to TRBD2. Germline V gene data show CDR1 as SGHRS and CDR2 as YFSETQ. There are 15 residues in the CDR3. V was pared by 4 bases and J by 0 bases, with 5 bases of the junction left unmatched. The CDR3 spells CASSAGLDYQETQYF. CDR3 nucleotide sequence: TGCGCCAGCAGCGCGGGACTAGACTACCAAGAGACCCAGTACTTC.

V is TRBV7-8 and J is TRBJ1-6; tentatively, D is TRBD1 (5 bases). V was pared by 4 bases and J by 9 bases, with 13 bases between. Germline-derived CDR1 and CDR2 are SGHVS and FQNEAQ. The CDR3 length is 14 residues. The CDR3 loop is CASSSPGGFSPLHF. DNA of the CDR3: TGTGCCAGCAGCTCCCCGGGGGGGTTTTCACCCCTCCACTTT.

The V call is TRBV15, the J call TRBJ2-3; D may be TRBD1 or TRBD2 (5 bases each). The CDR3 has 14 amino acids. Trimming left V 0 bases short and J 7 bases short, with 11 bases between. In germline, CDR1 is LNHNV, CDR2 YYDKDF (reference sequence). This CDR3 is CATSRDPEGNTQYF. The CDR3 DNA reads TGTGCCACCAGCAGAGATCCCGAGGGGAATACGCAGTATTTT.

This chain joins TRBV12-5 and TRBJ1-5; D is uncertain. Looked up from germline, CDR1 is LGHNT and CDR2 is FRNRAP. The CDR3 contains 17 residues. The V end lost 0 bases, the J end lost 3 bases, and 15 bases lay between the germline ends. CDR3: CASGLVRAPDDNQPQHF. The CDR3 DNA reads TGTGCTAGTGGTTTGGTCCGGGCGCCGGATGACAATCAGCCCCAGCATTTT. Using reference TRBV12-5 and TRBJ1-5 for the parts outside the CDR3, the full variable domain is DARVTQTPRHKVTEMGQEVTMRCQPILGHNTVFWYRQTMMQGLELLAYFRNRAPLDDSGMPKDRFSAEMPDATLATLKIQPSEPRDSAVYFCASGLVRAPDDNQPQHFGDGTRLSIL.

V is TRBV5-4 and J is TRBJ2-5, with 7 positions matching TRBD2. Germline CDR1 reads SGHNT; CDR2 reads YYREEE (reference sequence). The CDR3 is 16 residues long. Losses at the gene ends were 4 bases for V and 4 bases for J; bases not matched to a gene: 13. The CDR3 DNA is TGTGCCAGCAGCGGCCAGTCACGGGGAGGGACAGAGACCCAGTACTTC. It encodes CASSGQSRGGTETQYF.

The chain joins TRBV10-2 to TRBJ2-1, with TRBD1 identical over 7 bases. The germline CDR1 and CDR2 sequences are WSHSY and SAAADI. V shed 6 bases and J 5 bases; nucleotides not matched to a gene: 7. The CDR3 extends over 14 amino acids. The CDR3 sequence is CASSLQGQDNEQFF. CDR3 in DNA: TGCGCCAGCAGCCTACAGGGGCAGGACAATGAGCAGTTCTTC.

About this clone: A junction boundary mismatches the germline segment, possibly from a read error. This sequence joins TRBV7-9 and TRBJ1-2; D perhaps matches TRBD1 (5 bases). CDR3 length: 13 residues. Per germline, CDR1 SEHNR and CDR2 FQNEAQ (reference sequence). CDR3 residues: CASSRDEGIVGFF. Here the CDR3 DNA reads TGTGCCAGCAGCCGTGACGAGGGGATCGTGGGTTTCTTC. Using reference TRBV7-9 and TRBJ1-2 for the parts outside the CDR3, the full variable domain is DTGVSQNPRHKITKRGQNVTFRCDPISEHNRLYWYRQTLGQGPEFLTYFQNEAQLEKSRLLSDRFSAERPKGSFSTLEIQRTEQGDSAMYLCASSRDEGIVGFFGSGTRLTVV.

The chain employs TRBV28 and TRBJ1-6; D gene unclear. This CDR3 is 15 amino acids long. V lost 5 bases, J lost 9 bases, and 17 bases lay in between. Germline V lookup: CDR1 MDHEN, CDR2 SYDVKM. CDR3 region: CASSPGSLSGSPLHF. In DNA, the CDR3 is TGTGCCAGCAGTCCGGGGTCTCTATCCGGTTCACCCCTCCACTTT.

This clone was seen once. The rearrangement links TRBV6-5 to TRBJ1-1; D gene uncertain. Germline values: CDR1 MNHEY, CDR2 SVGAGI. The CDR3 is made up of 13 amino acids. V was cut by 2 bases and J by 6 bases, with 10 bases left in between. The CDR3 nucleotides read TGTGCCAGCAGTTACGGCCTTGAGGCTGAAGCTTTCTTT. It is translated as CASSYGLEAEAFF.

This chain connects TRBV4-1 to TRBJ2-7; 7 positions match TRBD1. The CDR3 contains 14 residues. After removal of 3 bases from V and 1 base from J, the junction contained 3 bases not matched to a gene. Germline-derived CDR1 and CDR2 are MGHRA and YSYEKL. Here the CDR3 DNA reads TGCGCCAGCAGCCAGGCGGACAGGTCCTACGAGCAGTACTTC. It yields the protein CASSQADRSYEQYF.

CDR3 protein: CASSLGGGTGGDTEAFF. The CDR3 DNA reads as TGTGCCAGCAGTTTGGGAGGCGGGACAGGGGGCGACACTGAAGCTTTCTTT. The gene calls are TRBV28 and TRBJ1-1; 12 bases agree with TRBD1. V shed 3 bases and J 3 bases; nucleotides not matched to a gene: 8. Germline-derived CDR1 and CDR2 are MDHEN and SYDVKM. This CDR3 is 17 amino acids long.

The rearrangement joins TRBV11-2 to TRBJ2-7; D unresolved. Per the germline V gene, CDR1 is SGHAT and CDR2 is FQNNGV. The CDR3 has 13 residues. Trimming cost V 4 bases and J 3 bases, with 10 bases left between them. The CDR3 coding sequence is TGTGCCAGCAGCTACTTGACCGTCTACGAGCAGTACTTC. This gives the protein CASSYLTVYEQYF.

This chain links TRBV3-1 (or the pseudogene TRBV3-2) with TRBJ1-1; D might be TRBD1 (5 bases). Trimming shortened V by 4 bases and J by 10 bases, and 16 bases separated the two germline ends. The CDR3 is made up of 13 amino acids. Germline V gives CDR1 LGHDT, CDR2 YNNKEL (reference sequence). The CDR3 coding sequence is TGTGCCAGCAGCCCCCGAGGGGCCGGGGGAGCTTTCTTT. Amino acid sequence: CASSPRGAGGAFF.

The CDR3 protein is CASSLGRRGVYNEQFF. CDR3 in DNA: TGTGCCAGCAGCTTAGGTCGGAGGGGGGTATACAATGAGCAGTTCTTC. The chain employs TRBV7-8 and TRBJ2-1, with D perhaps being TRBD1 or TRBD2 (6 bases each). V was trimmed by 1 base and J by 4 bases, leaving 14 bases between them. From germline, CDR1 is SGHVS and CDR2 FQNEAQ. CDR3 size: 16 residues.

V usage is TRBV6-5 and J usage is TRBJ2-3, with TRBD2 identical over 11 bases. Germline V gene sequence: CDR1 MNHEY, CDR2 SVGAGI. With 6 bases clipped from V and 2 bases from J, the junction kept 4 bases outside the gene matches. The CDR3 extends over 15 amino acids. The CDR3 loop reads CASSLLAGDTDTQYF. CDR3 nucleotides: TGTGCCAGCAGCCTACTAGCGGGGGACACAGATACGCAGTATTTT.

The chain has TRBV10-3 and TRBJ1-5; a weak D match, TRBD1 (6 bases). The ends were cut back, 1 base at V and 5 bases at J, with 9 bases in the middle. The CDR3 consists of 14 residues. The germline V gene has CDR1 ENHRY and CDR2 SYGVKD. For the CDR3, the DNA is TGTGCCATCAGTGAGTTGAGGGGGGATCAGCCCCAGCATTTT. Its translation: CAISELRGDQPQHF.

V and J are TRBV9 and TRBJ2-1; weak D call: TRBD2 (7 bases). Germline V gene sequence: CDR1 SGDLS, CDR2 YYNGEE. Trimming left V 4 bases short and J 9 bases short, with 17 bases between. The CDR3 is 14 residues long. In DNA, the CDR3 is TGTGCCAGCAGCCCCACCGGGGGGCCGGGTGAGCAGTTCTTC. Its protein product is CASSPTGGPGEQFF.

The chain combines TRBV6-6 with TRBJ2-2; possibly TRBD2 for D (5 bases). CDR1 and CDR2 (germline): MNHNY, SVGAGI (reference sequence). This CDR3 contains 15 residues. Trimming removed 6 bases at V and 5 bases at J, with 16 bases between. The CDR3 protein is CASRGSLGETGELFF. CDR3 sequence (DNA): TGTGCCAGCAGGGGCAGCCTGGGAGAAACCGGGGAGCTGTTTTTT.

The rearrangement uses TRBV19 and TRBJ1-5; D remains unclear. V was clipped by 10 bases and J by 0 bases, with 13 bases between them. The CDR3 runs 14 residues. Germline V CDR1 and CDR2: LNHDA, SQIVND (reference sequence). CDR3 region: CATRSGYSNQPQHF. CDR3 DNA: TGTGCCACTAGATCAGGATATAGCAATCAGCCCCAGCATTTT.

This rearrangement joins TRBV7-2 to TRBJ2-7; D remains ambiguous. The CDR3 loop spans 11 amino acids. Trimming took off 5 bases at V and 0 bases at J, with 2 bases between the two ends. CDR1 is SGHTA and CDR2 is FQGNSA in the germline V gene. The CDR3 region is CASSHSYEQYF. The CDR3 region has the DNA TGTGCCAGCAGCCACTCCTACGAGCAGTACTTC. The full variable domain, rest sourced from reference TRBV7-2 and TRBJ2-7, is GAGVSQSPSNKVTEKGKDVELRCDPISGHTALYWYRQSLGQGLEFLIYFQGNSAPDKSGLPSDRFSAERTGGSVSTLTIQRTQQEDSAVYLCASSHSYEQYFGPGTRLTVT.

The chain couples TRBV7-3 to TRBJ2-2; no firm D call. Germline CDR1 is SGHTA and CDR2 is FQGTGA. V lost 5 bases to trimming and J lost 5 bases, with 6 bases between them. The CDR3 covers 12 residues. The CDR3 is CASSLGTGELFF. The CDR3 bases are TGTGCCAGCAGCCTGGGGACCGGGGAGCTGTTTTTT. The entire variable domain, with the rest obtained from reference TRBV7-3 and TRBJ2-2, is as follows: GAGVSQTPSNKVTEKGKYVELRCDPISGHTALYWYRQSLGQGPEFLIYFQGTGAADDSGLPNDRFFAVRPEGSVSTLKIQRTERGDSAVYLCASSLGTGELFFGEGSRLTVL.

This clone came up once. This chain connects TRBV5-6 to TRBJ1-5; D ambiguous. Germline V CDR1 and CDR2: SGHDT, YYEEEE. V lost 4 bases and J lost 5, with 7 bases in between. The CDR3 totals 12 residues. The CDR3 here is CASSGDHQPQHF. In nucleotides, the CDR3 is TGTGCCAGCAGCGGCGACCATCAGCCCCAGCATTTT. The full variable domain, rest sourced from reference TRBV5-6 and TRBJ1-5, is DAGVTQSPTHLIKTRGQQVTLRCSPKSGHDTVSWYQQALGQGPQFIFQYYEEEERQRGNFPDRFSGHQFPNYSSELNVNALLLGDSALYLCASSGDHQPQHFGDGTRLSIL.

The V and J genes are TRBV6-5 and TRBJ1-1, with D possibly TRBD1 on 6 matching bases. V was clipped by 6 bases and J by 4 bases, with 12 bases between them. Germline V CDR1 and CDR2: MNHEY, SVGAGI. This CDR3 is built from 13 residues. The chain's CDR3 is CASRKQGFTEAFF. Written as DNA, the CDR3 is TGTGCCAGCAGGAAACAGGGATTCACTGAAGCTTTCTTT.

The chain is built from TRBV24-1 and TRBJ1-1; possible D gene TRBD1, 6 bases. Germline CDR1 and CDR2: KGHDR and SFDVKD. Between the trimmed V and J ends, which lost 10 bases and 5 bases, there was a span of 16 bases. The CDR3 runs 13 residues. The DNA of the CDR3 is TGTGCCACTCAGGACAGCCTCGGTACTGAAGCTTTCTTT. It yields the protein CATQDSLGTEAFF.

V and J are TRBV6-5 and TRBJ2-1, with D hard to call. V was pared by 2 bases and J by 4 bases, with 12 bases between. This CDR3 spans 15 amino acids. The germline V gene has CDR1 MNHEY and CDR2 SVGAGI. The CDR3 DNA sequence: TGTGCCAGCAGTTACGTTGGCGGTACATACAATGAGCAGTTCTTC. This translates into CASSYVGGTYNEQFF.